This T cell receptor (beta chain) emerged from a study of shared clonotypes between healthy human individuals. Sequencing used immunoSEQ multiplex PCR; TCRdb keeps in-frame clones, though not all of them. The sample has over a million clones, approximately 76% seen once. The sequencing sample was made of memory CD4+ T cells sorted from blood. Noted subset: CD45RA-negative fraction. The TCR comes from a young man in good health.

The CDR3 here is CASSQEMGQHYGYTF. In nucleotides, the CDR3 is TGCGCCAGCAGCCAAGAAATGGGGCAGCACTATGGCTACACCTTC. The rearrangement links TRBV4-1 to TRBJ1-2; perhaps TRBD1 as D (5 bases). From germline, CDR1 is MGHRA and CDR2 YSYEKL. This CDR3 region has 15 residues. The V and J ends lost 0 bases and 3 bases respectively, with 11 bases between them.